These T cell receptor beta chains were read from a single sample in a study of cytomegalovirus exposure and HLA in healthy donors. The table came from immunoSEQ multiplex PCR; TCRdb's copy has only in-frame clones and leaves some out. The table records about 200,000 clones, about 85% of them present only once. Sequenced input: PBMCs. These receptors were collected from a male donor in good health and CMV-seropositive. The CDR3 runs from the conserved cysteine through the conserved F or W. A D gene is named only where the DNA matches it firmly. Clone size is not always given. Where it is, it says once, few, many or a class for expanded clones.

d_call	v_call	clone_size	j_call	cdr3_nt	cdr3_aa
-	TRBV6-5	-	TRBJ2-1	TGTGCCAGCAGTTATGGACTAAACTACAATGAGCAGTTCTTC	CASSYGLNYNEQFF
-	TRBV27	few	TRBJ1-2	TGTGCCAGCAGTGCCCGGGACACCGATGGCTACACCTTC	CASSARDTDGYTF
TRBD1	TRBV19	-	TRBJ1-4	TGTGCCAGTAGGAGGACAGGGGGTTCGCGTAATGAAAAACTGTTTTTT	CASRRTGGSRNEKLFF
TRBD2	TRBV7-6	few	TRBJ2-7	TGTGCCAGCAGCTCCCTAGCGGGGATCTACGAGCAGTACTTC	CASSSLAGIYEQYF
TRBD1	TRBV18	-	TRBJ2-5	TGTGCCAGCTCACCGGGGACAGGGGTTGAGACCCAGTACTTC	CASSPGTGVETQYF
TRBD1	TRBV9	-	TRBJ1-4	TGTGCCAGCAGCGTGCTCCGGGACAGGGGTAATGAAAAACTGTTTTTT	CASSVLRDRGNEKLFF
-	TRBV10-3	-	TRBJ2-7	TGTGCCATCAGTGAGGGCAGTAGCCACGAGCAGTACTTC	CAISEGSSHEQYF
TRBD2	TRBV5-1	-	TRBJ2-2	TGCGCCAGCAGCTTGGATAGCGGGAGGGTCGGCACCGGGGAGCTGTTTTTT	CASSLDSGRVGTGELFF
-	TRBV7-9	-	TRBJ2-5	TGTTCCAGCAGCCCCATAGCCCGACTAGGCTCTAATCAAGAGACCCAGTACTTC	CSSSPIARLGSNQETQYF
TRBD1	TRBV4-2	once	TRBJ2-5	TGTGCCAGCAGCCCCACGACAGGGGGCCAGCCTTCGGAGACCCAGTACTTC	CASSPTTGGQPSETQYF
-	TRBV7-6	-	TRBJ2-6	TGTGCCAGCAGCGCCCTAAGGTACCGGAGCTCTGGGGCCAACGTCCTGACTTTC	CASSALRYRSSGANVLTF
-	TRBV7-9	once	TRBJ2-7	TGTGCCAGCAGCTTAGACGCAGGGAACTACGAGCAGTACTTC	CASSLDAGNYEQYF
-	TRBV6-5	-	TRBJ2-7	TGTGCCAGCACCCGGAGGGGGCTCTACGAGCAGTACTTC	CASTRRGLYEQYF
-	TRBV4-3	-	TRBJ2-5	TGCGCCAGCAGCCAAGATCACGGCCCGCGGGAGACCCAGTACTTC	CASSQDHGPRETQYF
-	TRBV7-2	few	TRBJ2-7	TGTGCCAGCAGCTTCTCAGGGTTCTACGAGCAGTACTTC	CASSFSGFYEQYF
-	TRBV5-1	-	TRBJ2-7	TGCGCCAGCAGTCAAATTCCTACCTTGAACGAGCAGTACTTC	CASSQIPTLNEQYF
-	TRBV7-3	-	TRBJ2-3	TGTGCCAGCAGCTTAACCGGGGAAACAGATACGCAGTATTTT	CASSLTGETDTQYF
-	TRBV9	-	TRBJ2-2	TGTGCCAGCAGCGTAAGTTCGGGACTTAATACCGGGGAGCTGTTTTTT	CASSVSSGLNTGELFF
-	TRBV6-5	once	TRBJ2-7	TGTGCCAGCAGTTACTCGGGGCCCTACGAGCAGTACTTC	CASSYSGPYEQYF
-	TRBV11-2	-	TRBJ2-3	TGTGCCAGCAGCCCGAGAGGGCGTTGGGATACGCAGTATTTT	CASSPRGRWDTQYF
-	TRBV7-3	-	TRBJ1-3	TGTGCCAGCAGCTTAAGTCCAGGGGCTGGAAACACCATATATTTT	CASSLSPGAGNTIYF
TRBD1	TRBV7-9	-	TRBJ1-5	TGTGCCAGCAGCTTAGGACAGGGGAAGTTTGGGGGCAATCAGCCCCAGCATTTT	CASSLGQGKFGGNQPQHF
TRBD1	TRBV5-1	few	TRBJ1-4	TGCGCCAGCAGACCTAGGACAGGGGGAGGATCTAATGAAAAACTGTTTTTT	CASRPRTGGGSNEKLFF
TRBD2	TRBV4-1	-	TRBJ2-5	TGCGCCAGCAGCCAAGAGGGGACTAGCGGGGGACAAGAGACCCAGTACTTC	CASSQEGTSGGQETQYF
TRBD1	TRBV4-2	few	TRBJ2-5	TGTGCCAGCAGCCAGGATGGAGGACAGGGGATCTCAGAGACCCAGTACTTC	CASSQDGGQGISETQYF
-	TRBV29-1	-	TRBJ1-1	TGCAGCGTTGAGGGGCAGATGAACACTGAAGCTTTCTTT	CSVEGQMNTEAFF
TRBD1	TRBV19	-	TRBJ2-5	TGTGCCAGTAGTACAGGACAGGGCAAGAAAGAGACCCAGTACTTC	CASSTGQGKKETQYF
-	TRBV18	-	TRBJ1-5	TGTGCCAGCTCACCGAATCTCCAGGAGCCCCAGCATTTT	CASSPNLQEPQHF
TRBD1	TRBV7-3	-	TRBJ1-6	TGTGCCAGCAGCTTAACGGGACAGCCCTATAATTCACCCCTCCACTTT	CASSLTGQPYNSPLHF
-	TRBV19	-	TRBJ2-7	TGTGCCACCAAACAGGGTTCTCGCTACGAGCAGTACTTC	CATKQGSRYEQYF
TRBD2	TRBV7-2	-	TRBJ2-3	TGTGCCAGCAGCCTCCGAGCGGGAGGGCCAGTGACAGATACGCAGTATTTT	CASSLRAGGPVTDTQYF
-	TRBV5-5	-	TRBJ2-7	TGTGCCAGCAGCTATTACACTATCTACGAGCAGTACTTC	CASSYYTIYEQYF
-	TRBV9	-	TRBJ2-3	TGTGCCAGCTCCGAAGCTCCCTTAGGGGCCAGATTTCGGGGCACAGATACGCAGTATTTT	CASSEAPLGARFRGTDTQYF
TRBD2	TRBV27	-	TRBJ2-7	TGTGCCAGCAGGCAAGGACTAGCGGGGGTCTACGAGCAGTACTTC	CASRQGLAGVYEQYF
TRBD2	TRBV28	-	TRBJ2-7	TGTGCCAGCAGTTCGCCCCGGACTAGCGGGACAGGGCAGTACTTC	CASSSPRTSGTGQYF
TRBD2	TRBV7-3	-	TRBJ2-5	TGTGCCAGCAGCCCGGGCCCAGGGAGGGAAGAGACCCAGTACTTC	CASSPGPGREETQYF
TRBD1	TRBV9	-	TRBJ1-2	TGTGCCAGCAGCCCCGACAGGGGGATGTACTATGGCTACACCTTC	CASSPDRGMYYGYTF
TRBD1	TRBV7-2	-	TRBJ1-2	TGTGCCAGCACCGTAGACAGGGGGCGCGACTACACCTTC	CASTVDRGRDYTF
-	TRBV9	-	TRBJ2-5	TGTGCCAGCAGCGTAGAGGCTATTTCTAGGGAGACCCAGTACTTC	CASSVEAISRETQYF
-	TRBV19	-	TRBJ2-5	TGTGCCAGTAGTTCACAGGGATGGGAGACCCAGTACTTC	CASSSQGWETQYF
-	TRBV4-1	-	TRBJ2-1	TGCGCCAGCAGCCAAGATTGGTTCAGCTCCTACAATGAGCAGTTCTTC	CASSQDWFSSYNEQFF
-	TRBV6-5	-	TRBJ1-4	TGTGCCAGCAGTGAAGACAGTGAAAAACTGTTTTTT	CASSEDSEKLFF
-	TRBV19	-	TRBJ2-7	TGTGCCAGTGGCCCCCGGGGATACGAGCAGTACTTC	CASGPRGYEQYF
TRBD2	TRBV27	-	TRBJ2-3	TGTGCCACGCTACCCGGGACTAGCCTAGAGGGGGATACGCAGTATTTT	CATLPGTSLEGDTQYF
TRBD2	TRBV6-4	-	TRBJ2-1	TGTGCCAGCAGCTCGGGGGGCTCCTACAATGAGCAGTTCTTC	CASSSGGSYNEQFF
TRBD1	TRBV5-6	-	TRBJ1-2	TGTGCCAGCAGCTTCCGGGACAGGGGTGACTACACCTTC	CASSFRDRGDYTF
-	TRBV5-8	-	TRBJ2-5	TGTGCCAGCACCACAGGAGGGCTGGGGGAGACCCAGTACTTC	CASTTGGLGETQYF
-	TRBV6-5	-	TRBJ1-2	TGTGCCAGCACCGACGGGGGGAACTATGGCTACACCTTC	CASTDGGNYGYTF